This record looks at one TCR beta chain sequence and its context. Its antigen is unknown. The data are from a study of cytomegalovirus exposure and HLA in healthy donors. The donors were part of the validation cohort, which consisted of about 120 subjects and was separate from the first cohort of 600 to 850 subjects. Profiling relied on immunoSEQ multiplex PCR, and the TCRdb table lists in-frame clones only, not all of them. The sample has about 360,000 clones; 70% to 90% are singletons. Whole-study findings and limits: Subsequent analysis found a tendency for first-cohort TCR clusters to co-occur within the 95 to 150 validation repertoires. As confirmed in vitro, three CMV-associated chains were specific for CMV antigens. TCR beta chains numbering some 150 were designated cytomegalovirus-associated.

This receptor was identified in a woman in her late teens or twenties in good health and CMV-seronegative. Sample: PBMCs.

The CDR3 DNA reads TGTGCCAGCAGCTTGCCAGGGGCACTCCTTAGCAATCAGCCCCAGCATTTT. This codes for CASSLPGALLSNQPQHF. The V and J genes are TRBV5-6 and TRBJ1-5, with D tentatively TRBD1 (6 bases). The CDR3 contains 17 residues. In germline, CDR1 is SGHDT, CDR2 YYEEEE. Trimming stripped 1 base from V and 0 bases from J, with 14 bases between.